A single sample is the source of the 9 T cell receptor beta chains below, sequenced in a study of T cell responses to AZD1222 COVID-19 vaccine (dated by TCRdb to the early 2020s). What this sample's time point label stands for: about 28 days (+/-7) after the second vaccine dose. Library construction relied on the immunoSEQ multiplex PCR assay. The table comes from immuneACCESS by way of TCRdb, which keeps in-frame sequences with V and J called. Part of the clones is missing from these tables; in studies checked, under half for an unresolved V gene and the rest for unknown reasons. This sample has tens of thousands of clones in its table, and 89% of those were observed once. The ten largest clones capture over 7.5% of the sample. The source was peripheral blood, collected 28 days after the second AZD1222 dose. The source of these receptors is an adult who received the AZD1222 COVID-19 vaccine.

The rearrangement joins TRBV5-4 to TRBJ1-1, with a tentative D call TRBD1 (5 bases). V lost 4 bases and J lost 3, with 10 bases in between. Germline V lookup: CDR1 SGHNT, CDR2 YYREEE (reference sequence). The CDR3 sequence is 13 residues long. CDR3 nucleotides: TGTGCCAGCAGCCTGACAGACTACACTGAAGCTTTCTTT. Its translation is CASSLTDYTEAFF.

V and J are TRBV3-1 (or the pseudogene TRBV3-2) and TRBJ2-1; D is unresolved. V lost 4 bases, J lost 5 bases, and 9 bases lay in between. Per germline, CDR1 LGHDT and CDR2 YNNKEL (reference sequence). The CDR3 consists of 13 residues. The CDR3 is CASSRRRDNEQFF. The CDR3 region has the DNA TGTGCCAGCAGCCGGCGTCGTGACAATGAGCAGTTCTTC.

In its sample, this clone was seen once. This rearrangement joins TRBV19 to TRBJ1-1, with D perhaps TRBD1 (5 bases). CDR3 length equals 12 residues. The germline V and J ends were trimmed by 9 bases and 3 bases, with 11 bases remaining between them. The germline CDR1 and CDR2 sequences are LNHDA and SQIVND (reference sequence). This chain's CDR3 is CASRDGYTEAFF. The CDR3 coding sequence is TGTGCCAGCCGGGACGGTTACACTGAAGCTTTCTTT.

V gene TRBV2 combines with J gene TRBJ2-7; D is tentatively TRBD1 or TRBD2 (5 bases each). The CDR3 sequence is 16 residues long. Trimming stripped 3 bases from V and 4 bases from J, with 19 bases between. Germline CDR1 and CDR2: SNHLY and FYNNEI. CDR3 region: CASSDDSTRGTYEQYV. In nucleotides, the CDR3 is TGTGCCAGCAGTGATGATTCTACTAGGGGAACATACGAGCAGTACGTC.

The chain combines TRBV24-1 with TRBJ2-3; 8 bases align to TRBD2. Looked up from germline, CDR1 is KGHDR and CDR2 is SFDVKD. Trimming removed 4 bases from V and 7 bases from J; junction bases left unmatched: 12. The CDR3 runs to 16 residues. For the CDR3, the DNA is TGTGCCACCAGTGAGGGCCCAGCGGGAGTCGAGAATACGCAGTATTTT. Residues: CATSEGPAGVENTQYF.

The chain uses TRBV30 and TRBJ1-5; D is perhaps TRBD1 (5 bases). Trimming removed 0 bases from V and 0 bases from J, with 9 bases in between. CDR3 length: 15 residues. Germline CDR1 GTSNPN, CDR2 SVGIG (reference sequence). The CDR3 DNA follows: TGTGCCTGGAGTGTGGGGCAGAATAGCAATCAGCCCCAGCATTTT. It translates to CAWSVGQNSNQPQHF.

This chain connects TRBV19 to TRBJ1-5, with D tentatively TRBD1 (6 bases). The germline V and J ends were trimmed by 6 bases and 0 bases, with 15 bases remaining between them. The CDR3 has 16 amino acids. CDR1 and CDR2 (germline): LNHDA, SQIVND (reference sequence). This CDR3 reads CASSSRRGNSNQPQHF. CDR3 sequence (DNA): TGTGCCAGTAGCTCCCGGAGGGGGAATAGCAATCAGCCCCAGCATTTT.

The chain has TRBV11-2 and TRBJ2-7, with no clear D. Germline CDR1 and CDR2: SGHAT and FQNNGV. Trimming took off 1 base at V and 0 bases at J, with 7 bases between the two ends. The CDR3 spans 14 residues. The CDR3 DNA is TGTGCCAGCAGCTTAGCCCGGAGCTCCTACGAGCAGTACTTC. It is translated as CASSLARSSYEQYF.

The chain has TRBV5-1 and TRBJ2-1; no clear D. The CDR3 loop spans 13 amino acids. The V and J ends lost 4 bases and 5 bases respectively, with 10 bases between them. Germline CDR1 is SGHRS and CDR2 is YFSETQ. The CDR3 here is CASSSFSDNEQFF. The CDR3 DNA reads TGCGCCAGCAGCAGCTTCAGCGACAATGAGCAGTTCTTC.